Listed below are T cell receptor beta chains from one sample, sequenced in a study of blood T cell repertoires in COVID-19. Profiling relied on immunoSEQ multiplex PCR, and the TCRdb table lists in-frame clones only, not all of them. In the table there are roughly 120,000 clones, more than 80% of which are singletons. The specimen sequenced was peripheral blood. The receptor source for this set is a woman over 75 with COVID-19, enrolled during active disease. The CDR3 runs from the conserved cysteine through the conserved F or W. A D gene is named only where the DNA matches it firmly. Only some rows state a clone size, as once, few, many or a class for expanded clones.

CDR3: CASSLSWASNQPQHF
DNA: TGTGCCAGCAGTTTGTCCTGGGCAAGCAATCAGCCCCAGCATTTT
V: TRBV27
size: -
J: TRBJ1-5
D: -

CDR3: CASRTSGPYEQYF
DNA: TGTGCCAGCAGGACTAGCGGACCCTACGAGCAGTACTTC
V: TRBV27
size: -
J: TRBJ2-7
D: TRBD2

CDR3: CASSLSPGDQPQHF
DNA: TGTGCCAGCAGCTTATCCCCAGGGGATCAGCCCCAGCATTTT
V: TRBV7-8
size: few
J: TRBJ1-5
D: -

CDR3: CASRRGISNQPQHF
DNA: TGTGCCAGCAGAAGAGGGATTAGCAATCAGCCCCAGCATTTT
V: TRBV6-5
size: -
J: TRBJ1-5
D: -

CDR3: CSVGLAGGSYNEQFF
DNA: TGCAGCGTTGGACTAGCGGGAGGGTCCTACAATGAGCAGTTCTTC
V: TRBV29-1
size: -
J: TRBJ2-1
D: TRBD2

CDR3: CASNQGQGEYEQYF
DNA: TGTGCCAGCAACCAGGGACAGGGAGAATACGAGCAGTACTTC
V: TRBV13
size: -
J: TRBJ2-7
D: TRBD1

CDR3: CASSLGGLEAFF
DNA: TGTGCCAGCAGTTTAGGGGGGCTTGAAGCTTTCTTT
V: TRBV12-3/TRBV12-4
size: -
J: TRBJ1-1
D: -

CDR3: CATRGTYTDTQYF
DNA: TGTGCCACCCGAGGGACATACACAGATACGCAGTATTTT
V: TRBV27
size: -
J: TRBJ2-3
D: -

CDR3: CASSHPPGQEYYSNQPQHF
DNA: TGTGCCAGCAGCCATCCCCCGGGACAGGAGTATTATAGCAATCAGCCCCAGCATTTT
V: TRBV5-6
size: -
J: TRBJ1-5
D: TRBD1

CDR3: CASSSRISDGYTF
DNA: TGTGCCAGCAGTTCCAGGATTTCTGATGGCTACACCTTC
V: TRBV6-5
size: -
J: TRBJ1-2
D: -

CDR3: CASSTDFEREGRYNEQFF
DNA: TGTGCCAGCAGCACTGATTTCGAGCGGGAGGGCCGTTACAATGAGCAGTTCTTC
V: TRBV27
size: -
J: TRBJ2-1
D: TRBD2

CDR3: CASAGQSREFEQFF
DNA: TGTGCTAGTGCCGGGCAATCGCGGGAGTTTGAGCAGTTCTTC
V: TRBV12-5
size: -
J: TRBJ2-1
D: TRBD2

CDR3: CASSEVSGVVGNTIYF
DNA: TGTGCCAGCAGTGAAGTATCGGGGGTGGTTGGAAACACCATATATTTT
V: TRBV6-1
size: -
J: TRBJ1-3
D: -

CDR3: CASSFWAGGLSSTGELFF
DNA: TGTGCCAGCAGTTTCTGGGCGGGAGGGCTATCTAGCACCGGGGAGCTGTTTTTT
V: TRBV28
size: -
J: TRBJ2-2
D: TRBD2

CDR3: CASSLTLAGEEETQYF
DNA: TGTGCCAGCAGCTTGACGCTAGCGGGAGAGGAAGAGACCCAGTACTTC
V: TRBV5-6
size: -
J: TRBJ2-5
D: TRBD2

CDR3: CASSLRQGRDVYTF
DNA: TGTGCCAGCAGCCTGAGACAGGGCCGCGATGTCTACACCTTC
V: TRBV28
size: -
J: TRBJ1-2
D: TRBD1

CDR3: CASSVTSGTTGELFF
DNA: TGTGCCAGCAGCGTAACGAGCGGGACGACCGGGGAGCTGTTTTTT
V: TRBV9
size: -
J: TRBJ2-2
D: TRBD2

CDR3: CASKRDSNSPLHF
DNA: TGTGCCAGCAAGAGGGATAGTAATTCACCCCTCCACTTT
V: TRBV12-3/TRBV12-4
size: -
J: TRBJ1-6
D: -

CDR3: CASSLEGGYEKLFF
DNA: TGCGCCAGCAGCTTGGAAGGGGGCTATGAAAAACTGTTTTTT
V: TRBV5-1
size: once
J: TRBJ1-4
D: TRBD1

CDR3: CSVYPLGQGDTYEQYF
DNA: TGCAGCGTTTATCCTTTAGGACAGGGAGACACCTACGAGCAGTACTTC
V: TRBV29-1
size: -
J: TRBJ2-7
D: TRBD1

CDR3: CASSLSGSSYEQYF
DNA: TGTGCCAGCAGTTTATCGGGGAGCTCCTACGAGCAGTACTTC
V: TRBV28
size: -
J: TRBJ2-7
D: -

CDR3: CAKGQGAYEQYF
DNA: TGTGCCAAGGGACAGGGGGCGTACGAGCAGTACTTC
V: TRBV28
size: -
J: TRBJ2-7
D: TRBD1

CDR3: CASSPSTQGTYGYTF
DNA: TGCGCCAGCAGCCCCTCGACGCAGGGTACCTATGGCTACACCTTC
V: TRBV4-3
size: -
J: TRBJ1-2
D: -

CDR3: CASSQAGTATGELFF
DNA: TGCGCCAGCAGCCAGGCCGGGACAGCCACCGGGGAGCTGTTTTTT
V: TRBV4-3
size: -
J: TRBJ2-2
D: TRBD1

CDR3: CASSLDWDRVDYTF
DNA: TGTGCCAGCAGCTTAGATTGGGACAGGGTCGACTACACCTTC
V: TRBV7-2
size: once
J: TRBJ1-2
D: TRBD1

CDR3: CASSEYRGEMNTEAFF
DNA: TGTGCCAGCAGTGAATACAGGGGAGAGATGAACACTGAAGCTTTCTTT
V: TRBV28
size: -
J: TRBJ1-1
D: TRBD1

CDR3: CASSRTGSSYNEQFF
DNA: TGTGCCAGCAGCCGGACCGGGAGCTCCTACAATGAGCAGTTCTTC
V: TRBV7-9
size: few
J: TRBJ2-1
D: -

CDR3: CASSFSGSSYNEQFF
DNA: TGTGCCAGCAGTTTCAGCGGGAGCTCCTACAATGAGCAGTTCTTC
V: TRBV27
size: -
J: TRBJ2-1
D: TRBD2

CDR3: CASSLGGGSGANVLTF
DNA: TGCGCCAGCAGCTTGGGAGGGGGCTCTGGGGCCAACGTCCTGACTTTC
V: TRBV5-1
size: -
J: TRBJ2-6
D: -

CDR3: CASSHTGLAVYEQYF
DNA: TGTGCCAGCAGCCACACGGGACTAGCAGTCTACGAGCAGTACTTC
V: TRBV27
size: -
J: TRBJ2-7
D: TRBD2

CDR3: CASSLDQGRYSYEQYF
DNA: TGTGCCAGCAGCTTAGATCAGGGCCGATACTCCTACGAGCAGTACTTC
V: TRBV11-2
size: -
J: TRBJ2-7
D: -

CDR3: CASSPSSDRGYEQYF
DNA: TGTGCCAGCAGCCCGTCTTCGGACAGGGGTTACGAGCAGTACTTC
V: TRBV7-2
size: -
J: TRBJ2-7
D: TRBD1

CDR3: CASRKDYSNQPQHF
DNA: TGTGCCAGTAGGAAAGACTATAGCAATCAGCCCCAGCATTTT
V: TRBV19
size: -
J: TRBJ1-5
D: -

CDR3: CASKFGQNQPQHF
DNA: TGTGCCAGTAAATTCGGACAAAATCAGCCCCAGCATTTT
V: TRBV19
size: -
J: TRBJ1-5
D: -

CDR3: CASSEGWLAGLDTQYF
DNA: TGTGCCAGCAGTGAAGGGTGGCTAGCGGGCCTAGATACGCAGTATTTT
V: TRBV6-1
size: -
J: TRBJ2-3
D: TRBD2

CDR3: CATSRDGGAGANVLTF
DNA: TGTGCCACCAGCAGAGATGGGGGCGCGGGGGCCAACGTCCTGACTTTC
V: TRBV15
size: -
J: TRBJ2-6
D: -

CDR3: CASSLSFRSGNNEQFF
DNA: TGCGCCAGCAGCCTCTCATTTCGTAGCGGCAACAATGAGCAGTTCTTC
V: TRBV5-1
size: -
J: TRBJ2-1
D: -

CDR3: CASRYTGRETQYF
DNA: TGTGCCAGCAGGTATACAGGGAGAGAGACCCAGTACTTC
V: TRBV14
size: few
J: TRBJ2-5
D: -

CDR3: CASSSGTGGFYGYTF
DNA: TGTGCCAGCAGTTCCGGGACAGGGGGTTTCTATGGCTACACCTTC
V: TRBV28
size: -
J: TRBJ1-2
D: TRBD1

CDR3: CASRYTGVTEAFF
DNA: TGTGCCAGCAGATATACAGGGGTAACTGAAGCTTTCTTT
V: TRBV6-5
size: few
J: TRBJ1-1
D: TRBD1

CDR3: CASSGIGQAGNTGELFF
DNA: TGTGCCAGCAGTGGTATCGGACAGGCGGGGAACACCGGGGAGCTGTTTTTT
V: TRBV27
size: -
J: TRBJ2-2
D: TRBD1

CDR3: CASSSLRGRRHNEQFF
DNA: TGTGCCAGCAGCTCACTCAGGGGGAGGCGTCACAATGAGCAGTTCTTC
V: TRBV11-2
size: -
J: TRBJ2-1
D: -

CDR3: CASSPLTLGQGVHEQYF
DNA: TGCGCCAGCAGTCCCCTTACCCTTGGGCAGGGCGTCCACGAGCAGTACTTC
V: TRBV5-1
size: -
J: TRBJ2-7
D: -

CDR3: CASSRGGDYTGELFF
DNA: TGCGCCAGCAGCCGCGGGGGGGATTACACCGGGGAGCTGTTTTTT
V: TRBV5-1
size: -
J: TRBJ2-2
D: TRBD2

CDR3: CASKAGRHQETQYF
DNA: TGTGCCAGTAAGGCAGGAAGGCACCAAGAGACCCAGTACTTC
V: TRBV19
size: -
J: TRBJ2-5
D: -

CDR3: CASSLTGQGLAFF
DNA: TGTGCCAGCAGCCTCACGGGACAGGGTTTGGCTTTCTTT
V: TRBV7-8
size: -
J: TRBJ1-1
D: TRBD1

CDR3: CSASVASGSHTQYF
DNA: TGCAGTGCTAGTGTGGCTAGCGGGAGTCATACGCAGTATTTT
V: TRBV20-1
size: few
J: TRBJ2-3
D: TRBD2

CDR3: CASSRQEGQFF
DNA: TGTGCCAGCAGCCGCCAAGAGGGGCAGTTCTTC
V: TRBV2
size: -
J: TRBJ2-1
D: -

CDR3: CASSPSRGNSPLHF
DNA: TGTGCCAGCAGCCCGAGCAGGGGTAATTCACCCCTCCACTTT
V: TRBV3-1/TRBV3-2
size: -
J: TRBJ1-6
D: -

CDR3: CATTRDGYTF
DNA: TGTGCCACGACTAGGGATGGCTACACCTTC
V: TRBV28
size: -
J: TRBJ1-2
D: -